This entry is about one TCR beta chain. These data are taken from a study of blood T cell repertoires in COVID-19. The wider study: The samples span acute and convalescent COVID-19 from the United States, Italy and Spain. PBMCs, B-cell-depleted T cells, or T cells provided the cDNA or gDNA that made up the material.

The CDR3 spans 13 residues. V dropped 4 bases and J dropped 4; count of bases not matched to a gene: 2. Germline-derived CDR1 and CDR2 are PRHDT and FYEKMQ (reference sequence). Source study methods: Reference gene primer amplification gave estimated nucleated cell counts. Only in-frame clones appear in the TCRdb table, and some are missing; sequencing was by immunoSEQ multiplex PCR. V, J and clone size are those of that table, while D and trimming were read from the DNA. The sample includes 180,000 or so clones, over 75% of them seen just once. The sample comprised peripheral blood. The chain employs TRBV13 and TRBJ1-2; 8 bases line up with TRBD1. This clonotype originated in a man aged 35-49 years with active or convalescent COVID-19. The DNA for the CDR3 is TGTGCCAGCAGCTCGACAGGGGTCTATGGCTACACCTTC. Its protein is CASSSTGVYGYTF.